This T cell receptor (beta chain) was found in a study of blood T cell repertoires in COVID-19. The repertoire was sequenced with immunoSEQ multiplex PCR; TCRdb's copy has only in-frame clones and lacks some. The sample records 60,000 or so clones, about 78% being singletons. V was pared by 2 bases and J by 6 bases, with 2 bases of the junction left unmatched. The CDR3 length is 15 residues. Germline V lookup: CDR1 MNHNS, CDR2 SASEGT. The receptor was derived from a human donor in a cohort sampled during active COVID-19. Source material: peripheral blood. The gene calls are TRBV6-1 and TRBJ2-1, with 12 bases lining up with TRBD2. CDR3 DNA: TGTGCCAGCAGTGAACTAGCGGGGGGGCCCAATGAGCAGTTCTTC. Protein: CASSELAGGPNEQFF.